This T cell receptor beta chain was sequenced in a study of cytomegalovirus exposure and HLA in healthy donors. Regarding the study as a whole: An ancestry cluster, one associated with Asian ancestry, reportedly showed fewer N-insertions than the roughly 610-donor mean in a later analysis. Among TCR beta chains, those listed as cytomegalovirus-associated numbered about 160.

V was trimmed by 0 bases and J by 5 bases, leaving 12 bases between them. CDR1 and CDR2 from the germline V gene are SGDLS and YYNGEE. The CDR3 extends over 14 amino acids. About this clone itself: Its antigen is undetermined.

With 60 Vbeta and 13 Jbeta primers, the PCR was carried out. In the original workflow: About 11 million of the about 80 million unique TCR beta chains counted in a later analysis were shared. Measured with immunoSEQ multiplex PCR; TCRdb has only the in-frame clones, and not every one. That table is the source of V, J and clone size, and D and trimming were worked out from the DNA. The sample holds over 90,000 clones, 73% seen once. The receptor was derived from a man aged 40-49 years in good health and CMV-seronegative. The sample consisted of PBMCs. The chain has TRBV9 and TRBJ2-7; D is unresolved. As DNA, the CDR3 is TGTGCCAGCAGCGTAGTCCCCGGGTCCCACGAGCAGTACTTC. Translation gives CASSVVPGSHEQYF.